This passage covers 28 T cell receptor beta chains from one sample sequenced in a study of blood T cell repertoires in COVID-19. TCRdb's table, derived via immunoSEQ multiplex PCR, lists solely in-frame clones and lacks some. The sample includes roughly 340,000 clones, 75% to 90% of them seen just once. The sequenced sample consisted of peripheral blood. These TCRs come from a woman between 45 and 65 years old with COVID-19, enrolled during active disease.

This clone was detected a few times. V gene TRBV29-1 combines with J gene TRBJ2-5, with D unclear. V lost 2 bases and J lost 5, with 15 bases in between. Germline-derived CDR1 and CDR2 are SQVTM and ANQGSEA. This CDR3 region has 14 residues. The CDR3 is CSVEMWQVMETQYF. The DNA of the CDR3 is TGCAGCGTTGAAATGTGGCAGGTGATGGAGACCCAGTACTTC.

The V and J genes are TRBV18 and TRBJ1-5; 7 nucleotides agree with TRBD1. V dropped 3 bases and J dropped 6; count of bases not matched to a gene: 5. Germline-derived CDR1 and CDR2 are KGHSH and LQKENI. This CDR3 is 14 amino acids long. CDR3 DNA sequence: TGTGCCAGCTCACCCCAAACAGGGGTTCAGCCCCAGCATTTT. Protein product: CASSPQTGVQPQHF.

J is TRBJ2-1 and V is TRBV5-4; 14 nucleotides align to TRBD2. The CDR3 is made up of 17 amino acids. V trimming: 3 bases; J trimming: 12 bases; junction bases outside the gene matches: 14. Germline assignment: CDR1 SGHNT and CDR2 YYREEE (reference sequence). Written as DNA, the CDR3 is TGTGCCAGCAGCTCATTCGGTGGGACTAGCGGGAGAACCGGGCAGTTCTTC. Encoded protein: CASSSFGGTSGRTGQFF.

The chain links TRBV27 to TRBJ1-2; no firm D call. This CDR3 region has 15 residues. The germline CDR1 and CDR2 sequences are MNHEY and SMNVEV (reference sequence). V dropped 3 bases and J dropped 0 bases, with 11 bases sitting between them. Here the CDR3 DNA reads TGTGCCAGCAGTTTCGGCCAGCGCTCTAACTATGGCTACACCTTC. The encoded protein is CASSFGQRSNYGYTF.

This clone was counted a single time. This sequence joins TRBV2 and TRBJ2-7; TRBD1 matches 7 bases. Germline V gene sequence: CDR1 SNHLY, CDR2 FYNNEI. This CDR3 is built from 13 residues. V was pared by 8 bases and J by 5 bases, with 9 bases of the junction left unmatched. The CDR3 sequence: CASGATGEHEQYF. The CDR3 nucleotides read TGTGCCAGCGGTGCTACAGGGGAACACGAGCAGTACTTC.

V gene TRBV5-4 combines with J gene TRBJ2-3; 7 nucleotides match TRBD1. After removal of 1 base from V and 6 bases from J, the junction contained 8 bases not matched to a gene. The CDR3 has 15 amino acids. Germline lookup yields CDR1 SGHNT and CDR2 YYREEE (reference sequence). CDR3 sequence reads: CASSLRDRAGDTQYF. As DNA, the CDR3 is TGTGCCAGCAGCTTGCGCGACAGGGCCGGGGATACGCAGTATTTT.

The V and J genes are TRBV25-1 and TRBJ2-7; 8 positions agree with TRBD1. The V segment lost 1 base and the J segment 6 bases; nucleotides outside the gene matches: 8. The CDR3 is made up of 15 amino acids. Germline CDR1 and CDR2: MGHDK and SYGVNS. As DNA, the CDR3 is TGTGCCAGCAGTGAATTTCGACAGGGGCCTACCGAGCAGTACTTC. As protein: CASSEFRQGPTEQYF.

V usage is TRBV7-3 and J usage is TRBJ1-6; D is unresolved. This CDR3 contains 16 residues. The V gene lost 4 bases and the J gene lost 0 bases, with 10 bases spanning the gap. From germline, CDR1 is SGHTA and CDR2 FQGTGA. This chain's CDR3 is CASSSRESSYNSPLHF. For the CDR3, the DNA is TGTGCCAGCAGCTCTAGAGAGAGCTCCTATAATTCACCCCTCCACTTT.

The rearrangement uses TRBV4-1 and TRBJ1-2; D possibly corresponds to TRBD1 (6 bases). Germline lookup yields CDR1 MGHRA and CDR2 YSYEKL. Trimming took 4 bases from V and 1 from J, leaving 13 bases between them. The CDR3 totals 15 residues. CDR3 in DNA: TGCGCCAGCAGCCCTCGGGACACCTATAACTATGGCTACACCTTC. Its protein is CASSPRDTYNYGYTF.

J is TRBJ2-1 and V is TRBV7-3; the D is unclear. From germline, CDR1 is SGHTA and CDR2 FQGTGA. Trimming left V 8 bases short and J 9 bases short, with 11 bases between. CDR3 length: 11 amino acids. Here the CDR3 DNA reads TGTGCCAGCTCCCTGTTCGGTGAGCAGTTCTTC. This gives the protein CASSLFGEQFF.

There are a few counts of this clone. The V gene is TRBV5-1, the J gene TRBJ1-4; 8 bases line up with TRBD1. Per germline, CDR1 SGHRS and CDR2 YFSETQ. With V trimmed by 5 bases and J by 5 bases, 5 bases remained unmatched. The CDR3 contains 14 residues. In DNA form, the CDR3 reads TGCGCCAGCAGACCCGGGACAGGAAATGAAAAACTGTTTTTT. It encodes CASRPGTGNEKLFF.

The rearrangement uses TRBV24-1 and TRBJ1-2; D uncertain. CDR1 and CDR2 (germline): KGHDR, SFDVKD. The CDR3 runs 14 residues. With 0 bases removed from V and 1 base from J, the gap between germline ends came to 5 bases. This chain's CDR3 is CATSDLNSNYGYTF. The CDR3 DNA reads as TGTGCCACCAGTGATTTGAACAGTAACTATGGCTACACCTTC.

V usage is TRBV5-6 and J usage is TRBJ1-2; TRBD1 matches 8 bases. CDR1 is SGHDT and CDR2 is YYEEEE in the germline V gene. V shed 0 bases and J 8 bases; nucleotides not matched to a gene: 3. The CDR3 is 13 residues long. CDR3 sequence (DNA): TGTGCCAGCAGCTTGGGGCGGACAGGGGGCTACACCTTC. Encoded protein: CASSLGRTGGYTF.

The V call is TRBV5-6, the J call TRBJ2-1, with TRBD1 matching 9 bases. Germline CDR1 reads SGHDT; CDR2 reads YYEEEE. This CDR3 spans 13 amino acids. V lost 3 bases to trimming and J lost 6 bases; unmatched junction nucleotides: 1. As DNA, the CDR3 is TGTGCCAGCAGCTCGGACAGGGGCAATGAGCAGTTCTTC. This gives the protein CASSSDRGNEQFF.

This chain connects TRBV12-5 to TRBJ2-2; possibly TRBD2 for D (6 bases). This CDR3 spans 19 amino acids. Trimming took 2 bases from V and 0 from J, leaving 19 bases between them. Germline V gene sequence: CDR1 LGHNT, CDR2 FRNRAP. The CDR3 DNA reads TGTGCTAGTGGTTTGTCCCACTCTGGGACTCTTTCGAACACCGGGGAGCTGTTTTTT. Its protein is CASGLSHSGTLSNTGELFF.

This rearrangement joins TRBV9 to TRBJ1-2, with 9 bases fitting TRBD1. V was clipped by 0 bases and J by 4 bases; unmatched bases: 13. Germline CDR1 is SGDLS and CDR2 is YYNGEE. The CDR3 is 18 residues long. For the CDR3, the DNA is TGTGCCAGCAGCGTAGACGGGACAGGGCCCATGGGGGGCTATGGCTACACCTTC. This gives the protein CASSVDGTGPMGGYGYTF.

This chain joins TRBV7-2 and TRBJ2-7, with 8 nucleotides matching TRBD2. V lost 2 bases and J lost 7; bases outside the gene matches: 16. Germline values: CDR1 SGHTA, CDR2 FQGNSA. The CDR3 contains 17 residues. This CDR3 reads CASSLFVGGRPPWEQYF. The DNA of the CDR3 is TGTGCCAGCAGCTTATTCGTGGGCGGGAGGCCCCCCTGGGAGCAGTACTTC. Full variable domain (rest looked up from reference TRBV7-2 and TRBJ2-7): GAGVSQSPSNKVTEKGKDVELRCDPISGHTALYWYRQSLGQGLEFLIYFQGNSAPDKSGLPSDRFSAERTGGSVSTLTIQRTQQEDSAVYLCASSLFVGGRPPWEQYFGPGTRLTVT.

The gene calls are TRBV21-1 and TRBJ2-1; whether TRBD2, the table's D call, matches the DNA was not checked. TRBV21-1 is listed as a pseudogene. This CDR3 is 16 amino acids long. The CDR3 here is CASSTVGLAAYNEQFF. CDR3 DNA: TGTGCCAGCAGCACAGTGGGACTAGCGGCCTACAATGAGCAGTTCTTC.

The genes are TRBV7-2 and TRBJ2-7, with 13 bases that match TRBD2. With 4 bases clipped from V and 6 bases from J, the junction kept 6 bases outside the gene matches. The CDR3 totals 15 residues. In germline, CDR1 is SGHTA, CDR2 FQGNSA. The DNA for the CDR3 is TGTGCCAGCAGCTCTACTAGCGGGGGGGGGTCCGAGCAGTACTTC. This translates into CASSSTSGGGSEQYF.

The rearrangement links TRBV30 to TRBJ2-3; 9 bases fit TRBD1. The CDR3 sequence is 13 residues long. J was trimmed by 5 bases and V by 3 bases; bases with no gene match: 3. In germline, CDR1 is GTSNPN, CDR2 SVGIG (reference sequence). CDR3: CAWRQGAKDTQYF. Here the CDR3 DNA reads TGTGCCTGGAGACAGGGGGCTAAAGATACGCAGTATTTT.

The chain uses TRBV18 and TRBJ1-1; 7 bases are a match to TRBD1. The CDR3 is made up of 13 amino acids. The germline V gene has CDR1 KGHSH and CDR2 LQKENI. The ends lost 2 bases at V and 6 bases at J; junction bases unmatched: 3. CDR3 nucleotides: TGTGCCAGCTCACCATTGACAGGGCCTGAAGCTTTCTTT. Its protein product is CASSPLTGPEAFF.

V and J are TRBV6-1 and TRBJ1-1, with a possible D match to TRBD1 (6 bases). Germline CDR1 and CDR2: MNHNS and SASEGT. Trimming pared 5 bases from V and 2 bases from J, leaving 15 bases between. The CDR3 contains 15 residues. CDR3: CASSSPGTPNTEAFF. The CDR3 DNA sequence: TGTGCCAGCAGTAGCCCCGGGACACCAAACACTGAAGCTTTCTTT.

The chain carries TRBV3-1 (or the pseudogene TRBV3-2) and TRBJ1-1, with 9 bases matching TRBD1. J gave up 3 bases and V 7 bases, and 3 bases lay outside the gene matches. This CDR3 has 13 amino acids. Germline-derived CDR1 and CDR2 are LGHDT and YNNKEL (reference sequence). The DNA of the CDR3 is TGTGCCAGCACGTGGACAGGGGACACTGAAGCTTTCTTT. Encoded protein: CASTWTGDTEAFF.

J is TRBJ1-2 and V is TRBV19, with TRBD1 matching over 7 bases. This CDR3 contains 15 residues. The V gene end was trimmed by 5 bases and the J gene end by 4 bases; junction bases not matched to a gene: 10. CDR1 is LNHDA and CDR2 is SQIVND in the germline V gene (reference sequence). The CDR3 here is CASSPGYRGSYGYTF. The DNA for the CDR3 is TGTGCCAGTAGTCCCGGTTACAGGGGAAGCTATGGCTACACCTTC.

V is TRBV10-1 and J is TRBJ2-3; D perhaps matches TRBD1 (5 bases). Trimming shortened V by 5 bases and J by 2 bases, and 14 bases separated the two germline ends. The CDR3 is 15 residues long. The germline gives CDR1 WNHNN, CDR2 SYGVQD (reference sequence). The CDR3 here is CASSPQGYPTDTQYF. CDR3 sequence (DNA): TGCGCCAGCAGTCCCCAGGGATACCCCACAGATACGCAGTATTTT.

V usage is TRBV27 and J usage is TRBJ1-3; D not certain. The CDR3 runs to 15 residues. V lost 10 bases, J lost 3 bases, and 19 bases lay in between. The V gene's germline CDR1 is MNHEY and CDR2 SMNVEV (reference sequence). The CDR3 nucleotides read TGTGCCATTACCCTGGTCCCCTCCTATGGAAACACCATATATTTT. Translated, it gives CAITLVPSYGNTIYF.

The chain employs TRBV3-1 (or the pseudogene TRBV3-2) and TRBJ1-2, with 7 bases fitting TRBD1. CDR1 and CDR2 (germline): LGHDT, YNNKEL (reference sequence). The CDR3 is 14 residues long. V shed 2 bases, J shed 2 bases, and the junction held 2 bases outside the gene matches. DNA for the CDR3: TGTGCCAGCAGCCAAATGACAGGGAACTATGGCTACACCTTC. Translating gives CASSQMTGNYGYTF.

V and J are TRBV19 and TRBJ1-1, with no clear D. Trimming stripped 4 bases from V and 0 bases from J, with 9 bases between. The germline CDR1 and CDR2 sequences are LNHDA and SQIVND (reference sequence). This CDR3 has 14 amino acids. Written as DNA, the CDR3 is TGTGCCAGTAGTAGGCAGGCGATGAACACTGAAGCTTTCTTT. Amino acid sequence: CASSRQAMNTEAFF.